The source of this T cell receptor (beta chain) is a study of monozygotic twins with inflammatory bowel disease. This CDR3 has 14 amino acids. Germline-derived CDR1 and CDR2 are SGHRS and YFSETQ. TCRdb re-called the 5' RACE reads and shows each CDR3 protein once, DNA omitted. The sample's table shows 210,000 or so distinct CDR3 sequences. Notes on the study in general: Varying immunosuppressive regimens may have increased patient repertoire variability.

In regard to this clonotype: Its specificity is unknown.

The sequence derives from a human donor with ulcerative colitis or Crohn's disease, or a healthy co-twin of an affected twin (not recorded which). The V call is TRBV5-1, the J call TRBJ1-1; TCRdb gives TRBD1 as the D gene, but with no DNA this cannot be confirmed. The specimen sequenced was blood. CDR3 protein: CASSLTGVNTEAFF.